The present entry profiles one T cell receptor (beta chain) with its context. A far larger clone is only one base removed, so a read error is likely. With 3 bases removed from V and 1 base from J, the gap between germline ends came to 21 bases. CDR1 is MNHNS and CDR2 is SASEGT in the germline V gene. The CDR3 has 18 amino acids. Genomic DNA was subjected to two-round multiplex PCR for amplification of TCR beta CDR3. Primers targeting each individual TRBV and TRBJ gene were applied in first-round PCR. TCRdb re-called the multiplex PCR reads with MiXCR, one entry per CDR3 protein. The top ten clones hold 35% to 45% of a sample with approximately 28,000 distinct CDR3 sequences, approximately 31% of them seen once. The data originate from a study of prognosis after radiotherapy for stage I lung cancer. The wider study: The tumor diagnosis was squamous cell carcinoma for seven or eight patients and adenocarcinoma for about a dozen.

Sequencing used PBMCs, obtained before or after stereotactic body radiation therapy (not recorded which). The receptor was isolated from a donor of 50 years or more with non-small cell lung cancer. The rearrangement links TRBV6-1 to TRBJ1-2; D is undetermined. Written as DNA, the CDR3 is TGTGCCAGCAGTGACACCCCCCGTGGATGGGCGGATAACTATGGCTACACCTTC. This translates into CASSDTPRGWADNYGYTF.